This is a list of T cell receptor beta chains from one sample in a study of CD8 T cells in ankylosing spondylitis. TCRdb re-called the 5' RACE reads with MiXCR, one entry per CDR3 protein. The sample lists approximately 400,000 distinct CDR3 sequences; roughly a quarter were seen once. Sequenced sample: blood, either unsorted or a sorted T cell fraction (not recorded which). The receptors come from a male donor with ankylosing spondylitis. Each CDR3 is given with its conserved first and last residue.

TRBV7-9,TRBJ2-1,15,CASSLDWTSLDEQFF
TRBV4-1,TRBJ1-1,14,CASSLQHVNTEAFF
TRBV10-1,TRBJ2-5,14,CASSDPSGTETQYF
TRBV5-1,TRBJ2-3,15,CASSLGGISHNTQYF
TRBV20-1,TRBJ2-1,14,CSATETSGSNEQFF
TRBV30,TRBJ2-2,14,CAWTGLAHTGELFF
TRBV5-1,TRBJ1-2,16,CASSLEGGRTNYGYTF
TRBV5-1,TRBJ2-5,18,CASSSEGRQGRWQETQYF
TRBV29-1,TRBJ1-2,14,CSVLETGQNYGYTF
TRBV20-1,TRBJ1-6,17,CSARDIDRRSYNSPLHF
TRBV7-9,TRBJ2-7,11,CASRLGYEQYF
TRBV27,TRBJ1-1,13,CASMIRENTEAFF
TRBV5-1,TRBJ2-3,15,CASSFGTVYTDTQYF
TRBV27,TRBJ1-2,15,CASRNLGTGGNGYTF
TRBV14,TRBJ2-5,17,CASSQELRASGKETQYF
TRBV12-3/TRBV12-4,TRBJ2-3,13,CASSLEGPDTQYF
TRBV20-1,TRBJ2-7,14,CSAPTSASSYEQYF
TRBV20-1,TRBJ1-5,15,CSARDWTGGDQPQHF
TRBV7-8,TRBJ2-1,16,CASSLARGTYVDEQFF
TRBV7-2,TRBJ1-6,14,CASSFQGSNSPLHF
TRBV29-1,TRBJ2-3,14,CSARSQGPGDTQYF
TRBV29-1,TRBJ2-1,16,CSVEGPSGSIYNEQFF
TRBV2,TRBJ2-3,11,CARRSTDTQYF
TRBV7-2,TRBJ2-1,16,CASSLDRASSYNEQFF
TRBV20-1,TRBJ2-3,15,CSARHLAGFTDTQYF
TRBV5-1,TRBJ2-6,14,CASRNPSGANVLTF
TRBV6-1,TRBJ2-7,12,CASSEAYYEQYF
TRBV12-3/TRBV12-4,TRBJ1-2,15,CASGDLDRRNYGYTF